The rows below give T cell receptor beta chains drawn from one sample of a study of blood T cell repertoires in COVID-19. Assay: immunoSEQ multiplex PCR; the TCRdb copy retains only in-frame clones and omits some. The table includes over 60,000 clones, 86% detected once. Sequencing was done on a sample of peripheral blood. These receptors all come from an older woman with acute or convalescent COVID-19. The CDR3 runs from the conserved cysteine through the conserved F or W. Fields, in order: clone size, V gene, D gene, J gene, CDR3 DNA, CDR3 protein. The D gene is left open where the match is weak. Where a row states a size, it is once, few, many or the class of an expanded clone; other rows omit it.

size: few; V: TRBV29-1; D: TRBD1; J: TRBJ2-1; DNA: TGCAGCATTGGGTCGGGGACAGGGTTGGAGGGGAAGCAGTTCTTC; CDR3: CSIGSGTGLEGKQFF
size: .; V: TRBV3-1/TRBV3-2; D: .; J: TRBJ2-5; DNA: TGTGCCAGCAGTCGATCGACTTCCCAAGAGACCCAGTACTTC; CDR3: CASSRSTSQETQYF
size: .; V: TRBV12-3/TRBV12-4; D: .; J: TRBJ1-6; DNA: TGTGCCAGCAGTGGTACAGGGAATTCACCCCTCCACTTT; CDR3: CASSGTGNSPLHF
size: .; V: TRBV19; D: .; J: TRBJ1-1; DNA: TGTGCCAGTAGTATAGTCAGGAATTCTGAGGCTTTCTTT; CDR3: CASSIVRNSEAFF
size: once; V: TRBV5-4; D: TRBD2; J: TRBJ2-1; DNA: TGTGCCAGCAGCTTAGCGGGGTCCAATGAGCAGTTCTTC; CDR3: CASSLAGSNEQFF
size: .; V: TRBV5-1; D: TRBD1; J: TRBJ1-1; DNA: TGCGCCAGCAGCTATACAGGGGCGGTGGAAAACACTGAAGCTTTCTTT; CDR3: CASSYTGAVENTEAFF
size: .; V: TRBV5-6; D: TRBD2; J: TRBJ2-1; DNA: TGTGCCAGCCGAGGGACTACCCAGAATGAGCAGTTCTTC; CDR3: CASRGTTQNEQFF
size: .; V: TRBV7-8; D: .; J: TRBJ2-1; DNA: TGTGCCAGCAGCCCTAGGACAGATCCCTACAATGAGCAGTTCTTC; CDR3: CASSPRTDPYNEQFF
size: .; V: TRBV3-1/TRBV3-2; D: TRBD1; J: TRBJ1-1; DNA: TGTGCCAGCAGCGCACAGGGGGCCGGCACTGAAGCTTTCTTT; CDR3: CASSAQGAGTEAFF
size: .; V: TRBV3-1/TRBV3-2; D: TRBD1; J: TRBJ2-7; DNA: TGTGCCAGCAGCCGGGACAGCGAACAGTACTTC; CDR3: CASSRDSEQYF
size: .; V: TRBV5-1; D: TRBD1; J: TRBJ2-1; DNA: TGCGCCAGCAGCGGGGGACAGGTCAATGAGCAGTTCTTC; CDR3: CASSGGQVNEQFF
size: .; V: TRBV6-2/TRBV6-3; D: TRBD2; J: TRBJ2-1; DNA: TGTGCCAGCAGCCCCGGGACTAGCGGGGCCAATGAGCAGTTCTTC; CDR3: CASSPGTSGANEQFF
size: .; V: TRBV3-1/TRBV3-2; D: .; J: TRBJ2-3; DNA: TGTGCCAGCAGCCAAGTCAGGCAGGATACGCAGTATTTT; CDR3: CASSQVRQDTQYF
size: .; V: TRBV3-1/TRBV3-2; D: .; J: TRBJ2-3; DNA: TGTGCCAGCAGCCAAGATCAGAATGGGGCTACGCAGTATTTT; CDR3: CASSQDQNGATQYF
size: once; V: TRBV6-5; D: .; J: TRBJ2-3; DNA: TGTGCCAGCAGTCGGGGGTTAAGCATGGATACGCAGTATTTT; CDR3: CASSRGLSMDTQYF
size: .; V: TRBV9; D: .; J: TRBJ1-4; DNA: TGTGCCAGCAGCGTAGTTGAGGGCGGTAATGAAAAACTGTTTTTT; CDR3: CASSVVEGGNEKLFF
size: .; V: TRBV5-1; D: TRBD1; J: TRBJ2-2; DNA: TGCGCCAGCAGCTTGGTGGGGACAGGGTTCACCGGGGAGCTGTTTTTT; CDR3: CASSLVGTGFTGELFF
size: .; V: TRBV3-1/TRBV3-2; D: TRBD2; J: TRBJ2-2; DNA: TGTGCCAGCAGCCAACCTAGCGGGGGCTTCGGGAACGGGGAGCTGTTTTTT; CDR3: CASSQPSGGFGNGELFF
size: .; V: TRBV7-9; D: .; J: TRBJ2-7; DNA: TGTGCCAGCAGCTTATCCCCGCGGGACGCCACCTACGAGCAGTACTTC; CDR3: CASSLSPRDATYEQYF
size: .; V: TRBV7-9; D: TRBD1; J: TRBJ1-2; DNA: TGTGCCAGCAGCTTAGGCTGGGACAGTAACTATGGCTACACCTTC; CDR3: CASSLGWDSNYGYTF
size: .; V: TRBV24-1; D: .; J: TRBJ2-5; DNA: TGTGCCACCAGTGATTCCATTGTAGAGACCCAGTACTTC; CDR3: CATSDSIVETQYF
size: .; V: TRBV27; D: .; J: TRBJ2-6; DNA: TGTGCCAGCACCCGCTGGTGGGGTGGGAGCTCTGGGGCCAACGTCCTGACTTTC; CDR3: CASTRWWGGSSGANVLTF
size: .; V: TRBV7-3; D: TRBD2; J: TRBJ2-3; DNA: TGTGCCAGCAGCTCGTCGGGGGGTTATGGAGATACGCAGTATTTT; CDR3: CASSSSGGYGDTQYF
size: .; V: TRBV5-1; D: .; J: TRBJ1-6; DNA: TGCGCCAGCAGCTTAGGGAGGGACGAAAATTCACCCCTCCACTTT; CDR3: CASSLGRDENSPLHF
size: .; V: TRBV7-9; D: TRBD1; J: TRBJ2-2; DNA: TGTGCCAGCAGCTTACCTACGACAGGGCCAACCGGGAACACCGGGGAGCTGTTTTTT; CDR3: CASSLPTTGPTGNTGELFF
size: .; V: TRBV25-1; D: .; J: TRBJ1-5; DNA: TGTGCCAGCAGTGCCCGGACTGAGCAGCCCCAGCATTTT; CDR3: CASSARTEQPQHF
size: .; V: TRBV3-1/TRBV3-2; D: TRBD1; J: TRBJ2-5; DNA: TGTGCCAGCAGCCCGGGACAGGGGGCGGCGGAGACCCAGTACTTC; CDR3: CASSPGQGAAETQYF
size: few; V: TRBV7-9; D: .; J: TRBJ2-5; DNA: TGTGCCAGCAGCTTAGTTTTAGGGGTCCAAGAGACCCAGTACTTC; CDR3: CASSLVLGVQETQYF
size: .; V: TRBV10-2; D: TRBD1; J: TRBJ1-1; DNA: TGCGCCAGCAGGAAAGGACAGGTGAACACTGAAGCTTTCTTT; CDR3: CASRKGQVNTEAFF
size: .; V: TRBV5-1; D: .; J: TRBJ1-1; DNA: TGCGCCAGCACCTCCCAGAGGGACACTGAAGCTTTCTTT; CDR3: CASTSQRDTEAFF
size: many; V: TRBV4-2; D: TRBD2; J: TRBJ2-7; DNA: TGTGCCAGCAGCCCTTTCGGGGGGGCCTCCAATTCCTACGAGCAGTACTTC; CDR3: CASSPFGGASNSYEQYF
size: .; V: TRBV6-6; D: .; J: TRBJ2-5; DNA: TGTGCCAGCAGTTACGGTAGAGACCAAGAGACCCAGTACTTC; CDR3: CASSYGRDQETQYF
size: .; V: TRBV11-2; D: TRBD1; J: TRBJ1-1; DNA: TGTGCCAGCAGCGTTAACAGGGGGCACACTGAAGCTTTCTTT; CDR3: CASSVNRGHTEAFF
size: .; V: TRBV6-1; D: TRBD1; J: TRBJ1-1; DNA: TGTGCCAGCAGTGATCAGGGGGCGCGGGGCACTGAAGCTTTCTTT; CDR3: CASSDQGARGTEAFF
size: .; V: TRBV28; D: TRBD1; J: TRBJ1-5; DNA: TGTGCCAGCAGATCAGGGGGTCAGCCCCAGCATTTT; CDR3: CASRSGGQPQHF